The 5 T cell receptor beta chains below come from one sample, sequenced in a study of vaccination and CD4 T cells after COVID-19. Which antigens these TCRs recognize remains unknown. As for treatment: approximately nine-day PBMC culture with coronavirus spike peptide pools or control peptides (ViraFEST assay). Oncomine TCR Beta short-read sequencing was applied to DNA from cultured CD4+ T cells. TCRdb fed the PCR reads into MiXCR, producing one record per CDR3 protein. This sample yields thousands of distinct CDR3 sequences, of which 45% to 65% are seen a single time; approximately 47% belongs to the top ten. Sample: CD4+ T cells from blood, cultured in vitro. The receptors stem from a human donor who had recovered from COVID-19.

V gene TRBV6-2 or TRBV6-3 combines with J gene TRBJ2-1, with TRBD1 matching over 8 bases. The CDR3 contains 15 residues. The ends lost 6 bases at V and 8 bases at J; junction bases unmatched: 12. The V gene's germline CDR1 is MNHEY and CDR2 SVGEGT. The CDR3 DNA sequence: TGTGCCAGCAGCGCCCAGGGGGCCGCCAGGGATGAGCAGTTCTTC. This codes for CASSAQGAARDEQFF.

The J gene is TRBJ1-6, the V gene TRBV5-6; 7 bases agree with TRBD1. Germline V CDR1 and CDR2: SGHDT, YYEEEE. There are 15 residues in the CDR3. V lost 4 bases and J lost 7; bases outside the gene matches: 8. This CDR3 reads CASSKRQGKNSPLHF. In DNA form, the CDR3 reads TGTGCCAGCAGCAAAAGACAGGGAAAAAATTCACCCCTCCACTTT.

The gene calls are TRBV19 and TRBJ1-2, with D uncertain. V shed 6 bases and J shed 5 bases, with 13 bases lying between them. CDR3 length equals 13 residues. In germline, CDR1 is LNHDA, CDR2 SQIVND (reference sequence). The CDR3 bases are TGTGCCAGTAGCCCACGAGCGACATATGGCTACACCTTC. It encodes CASSPRATYGYTF. Supplemented by reference TRBV19 and TRBJ1-2, the full variable domain reads DGGITQSPKYLFRKEGQNVTLSCEQNLNHDAMYWYRQDPGQGLRLIYYSQIVNDFQKGDIAEGYSVSREKKESFPLTVTSAQKNPTAFYLCASSPRATYGYTFGSGTRLTVV.

This clonotype is large within its sample. The chain couples TRBV18 to TRBJ1-1; D is possibly TRBD1 (5 bases). Looked up from germline, CDR1 is KGHSH and CDR2 is LQKENI. Trimming cost V 2 bases and J 4 bases, with 14 bases left between them. The CDR3 spans 15 residues. The CDR3: CASSPGPGRVTEAFF. CDR3 coding DNA: TGTGCCAGCTCACCAGGGCCAGGGCGTGTCACTGAAGCTTTCTTT. Supplemented by reference TRBV18 and TRBJ1-1, the full variable domain reads NAGVMQNPRHLVRRRGQEARLRCSPMKGHSHVYWYRQLPEEGLKFMVYLQKENIIDESGMPKERFSAEFPKEGPSILRIQQVVRGDSAAYFCASSPGPGRVTEAFFGQGTRLTVV.

The CDR3 loop is CSARDRRFYGYTF. CDR3 coding DNA: TGCAGTGCTCGTGACAGGAGATTCTATGGCTACACCTTC. The chain joins TRBV20-1 to TRBJ1-2; possibly TRBD1 for D (6 bases). V lost 5 bases to trimming and J lost 4 bases, with 14 bases between them. CDR1 is DFQATT, CDR2 SNEGSKA, per germline (reference sequence). The CDR3 is 13 amino acids.